The clone carrying this T cell receptor (beta chain) has only a few counts. The antigen remains undetermined. A single record per CDR3 protein comes from TCRdb applying MiXCR to the reads. Of 250,000 to 300,000 distinct CDR3 sequences listed, less than 25% are singletons. The CDR3 covers 14 residues. Trimming pared 0 bases from V and 6 bases from J, leaving 10 bases between. Germline assignment: CDR1 LNHNV and CDR2 YYDKDF (reference sequence). This sample stems from a study of T cell repertoires in cytomegalovirus infection. V gene TRBV15 combines with J gene TRBJ2-3, with a possible D match to TRBD2 (5 bases). This clonotype originated in a human donor in good health (CMV status not recorded). Some clones in this sample may be carry-over from other donors' samples. Sequencing used cultured PBMCs, obtained from culture after CMV antigen stimulation. The CDR3 sequence is CATSRERVRDTQYF. The CDR3 DNA reads as TGTGCCACCAGCAGAGAGCGGGTGCGGGATACGCAGTATTTT.